The present T cell receptor beta chain was sequenced within a study of blood T cell repertoires in COVID-19. Background on the study: PBMCs, B-cell-depleted T cells, or T cells provided the cDNA or gDNA that made up the material.

Those who participated ranged in age from roughly 18 to 90 years and resided in about two dozen US areas. Cohort placement rested on clinical history that participants reported themselves. V was pared by 3 bases and J by 4 bases, with 18 bases between. Germline V gives CDR1 SEHNR, CDR2 FQNEAQ (reference sequence). CDR3 length: 16 residues. The data were produced by immunoSEQ multiplex PCR, yet TCRdb's version contains in-frame clones alone and is incomplete. The sample lists roughly 330,000 clones, roughly 87% occurring once. The receptor's source is a young woman who had recovered from COVID-19. What was sequenced was PBMCs or T cells enriched from blood (not recorded which). The chain recombines TRBV7-9 with TRBJ1-1; D gene ambiguous. CDR3 nucleotides: TGTGCCAGCAGCTTCCGGGATACCGGGCCGAGCACTGAAGCTTTCTTT. Protein: CASSFRDTGPSTEAFF.